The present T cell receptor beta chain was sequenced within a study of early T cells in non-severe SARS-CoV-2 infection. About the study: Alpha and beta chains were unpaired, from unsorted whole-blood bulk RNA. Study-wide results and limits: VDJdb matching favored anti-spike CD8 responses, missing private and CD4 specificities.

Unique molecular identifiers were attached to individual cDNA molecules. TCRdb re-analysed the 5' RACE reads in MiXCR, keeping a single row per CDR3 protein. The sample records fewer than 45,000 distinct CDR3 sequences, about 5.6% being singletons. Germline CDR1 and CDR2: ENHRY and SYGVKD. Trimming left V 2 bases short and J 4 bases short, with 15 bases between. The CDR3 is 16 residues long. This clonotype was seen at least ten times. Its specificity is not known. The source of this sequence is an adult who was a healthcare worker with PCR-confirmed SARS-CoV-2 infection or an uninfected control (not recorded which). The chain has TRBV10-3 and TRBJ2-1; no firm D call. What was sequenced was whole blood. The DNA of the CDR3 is TGTGCCATCAGTGAGGGGCGGCACCCCTCGTACAATGAGCAGTTCTTC. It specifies CAISEGRHPSYNEQFF.